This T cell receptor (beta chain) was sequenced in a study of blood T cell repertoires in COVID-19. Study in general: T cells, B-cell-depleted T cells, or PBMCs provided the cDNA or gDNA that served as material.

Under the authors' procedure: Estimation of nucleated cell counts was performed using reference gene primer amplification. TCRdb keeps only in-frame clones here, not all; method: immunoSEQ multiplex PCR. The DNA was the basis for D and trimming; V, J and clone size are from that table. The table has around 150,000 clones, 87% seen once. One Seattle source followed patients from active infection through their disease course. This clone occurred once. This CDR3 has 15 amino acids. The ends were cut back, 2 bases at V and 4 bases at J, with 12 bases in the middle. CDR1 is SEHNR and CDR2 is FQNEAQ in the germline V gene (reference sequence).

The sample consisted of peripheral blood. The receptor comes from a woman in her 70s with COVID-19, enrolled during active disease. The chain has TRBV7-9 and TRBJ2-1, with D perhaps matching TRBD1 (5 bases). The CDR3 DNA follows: TGTGCCAGCAGCTTAACAAGGGGTATTTACAATGAGCAGTTCTTC. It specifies CASSLTRGIYNEQFF.